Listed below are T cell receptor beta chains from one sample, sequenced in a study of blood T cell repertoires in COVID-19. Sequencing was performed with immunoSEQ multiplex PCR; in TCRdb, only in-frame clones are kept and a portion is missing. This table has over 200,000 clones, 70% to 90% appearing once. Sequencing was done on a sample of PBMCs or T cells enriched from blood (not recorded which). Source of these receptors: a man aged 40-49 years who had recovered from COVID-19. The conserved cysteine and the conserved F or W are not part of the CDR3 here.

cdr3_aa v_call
ASTETGGVTEAF TRBV19
ASSPMLQGSYGYT TRBV18
ASSLGLAGVADTQY TRBV7-9
ASSARQGLRNEQY TRBV7-9
ASSWTDQTQY TRBV7-9
ASSPRPDSTYGYT TRBV2
AWGTGHQPQH TRBV30
ASSDRVGGTEAF TRBV5-1
ASSPRQRTSYGYT TRBV6-5
ASSSGQGHYEQY TRBV13
ASSYSTGKADTQY TRBV6-5
ASSPYRNSNQPQH TRBV19
ASSPTIEGAINGYT TRBV7-3
ASDRVSEAF TRBV12-3/TRBV12-4
ASKISPDHEQY TRBV5-1
ATSDPWGTGQY TRBV24-1
ASSWTGKAYEQY TRBV3-1/TRBV3-2
ASSEGPPQGGYGYT TRBV6-1
ASSYGGLAGDEQY TRBV6-5
ASSRRLAGDYEQY TRBV2
ASSFGGSTGELF TRBV7-2
ASRGSGGPGAEQF TRBV2
ASSQTGVEAF TRBV3-1/TRBV3-2
ASSSGLSSRVYNEQF TRBV11-2
ASSEGGADTQY TRBV6-1
ASSIGRGSEKLF TRBV19
ASSPRDRPPYEQY TRBV19
ATRARNSNQPQH TRBV6-5
ASSLLAETSYEQY TRBV5-1